What follows describes a single T cell receptor (beta chain). Brentuximab vedotin exposure varied, and every patient relapsed after autologous stem cell transplantation. This sample is part of a study of PD-1 blockade in classical Hodgkin lymphoma. Sequencing was performed with immunoSEQ multiplex PCR; in TCRdb, only in-frame clones are kept and a portion is missing. This table holds roughly 140,000 clones, around 84% found once. The clonotype comes from a human donor with classical Hodgkin lymphoma. The sequences come from peripheral blood mononuclear cells (PBMCs), collected before the second cycle of nivolumab.

CDR3 in amino acids: CAWSKTGSNQPQHF. The CDR3 nucleotides are TGTGCCTGGTCCAAAACAGGGAGCAATCAGCCCCAGCATTTT. V is TRBV30 and J is TRBJ1-5, with D possibly TRBD1 on 6 matching bases. Germline V gives CDR1 GTSNPN, CDR2 SVGIG (reference sequence). Trimming pared 5 bases from V and 1 base from J, leaving 12 bases between. CDR3 size: 14 residues. Drawing the rest from reference TRBV30 and TRBJ1-5, the complete variable domain is SQTIHQWPATLVQPVGSPLSLECTVEGTSNPNLYWYRQAAGRGLQLLFYSVGIGQISSEVPQNLSASRPQDRQFILSSKKLLLSDSGFYLCAWSKTGSNQPQHFGDGTRLSIL.